This TCR beta chain is from a study of technical replicates of blood from four donors. The CDR3 covers 15 residues. Germline assignment: CDR1 SGHRS and CDR2 YFSETQ. The junction had 6 bases not matched to a gene; V was cut back by 2 bases and J by 3 bases. The repertoire was sequenced with immunoSEQ multiplex PCR; TCRdb's copy has only in-frame clones and lacks some. The sample lists approximately 100,000 clones; roughly 95% were seen once. Specimen: T cells isolated from PBMCs. This sequence joins TRBV5-1 and TRBJ2-7; 9 bases fit TRBD1. The clonotype originates from a human donor in good health. CDR3 nucleotide sequence: TGCGCCAGCAGCTTAGCGGGACAGGGAAGCTACGAGCAGTACTTC. Protein: CASSLAGQGSYEQYF.